These 27 T cell receptor beta chains were sequenced from one sample in a study of regulatory T cells in long-lasting Graves disease. Time point specified: newly diagnosed GD, antithyroid drugs for less than 3 months. Construction of the TCR library relied on RNA isolated from PBMCs. To make TCR beta libraries, researchers used iRepertoire HTBI primers and Arm-PCR of CDR3 regions. In TCRdb, the multiplex PCR reads were re-called with MiXCR into one record per CDR3 protein. The sample shows about 350,000 distinct CDR3 sequences, around 17% of them seen only once. These data also formed part of another study, on T cells in Graves' hyperthyroidism and ophthalmopathy.

The sequences come from peripheral blood mononuclear cells (PBMCs), collected at new diagnosis, from a patient treated with antithyroid drugs. These receptors were obtained from a man aged 35 to 55 with Graves disease.

This clonotype was detected ten times or more. This chain uses TRBV2 with TRBJ1-1; D is unresolved. Germline V gene sequence: CDR1 SNHLY, CDR2 FYNNEI. This CDR3 is 12 amino acids long. The V gene lost 7 bases and the J gene lost 4 bases, with 10 bases spanning the gap. The CDR3 nucleotides are TGTGCCAGCAAGAGGGAAGGCACTGAAGCTTTCTTT. It yields the protein CASKREGTEAFF.

Only a few counts were recorded for this clonotype. One end of the junction fails to match germline, which may point to a read error. The chain recombines TRBV2 with TRBJ2-2; 10 positions match TRBD1. Looked up from germline, CDR1 is SNHLY and CDR2 is FYNNEI. The CDR3 runs to 15 residues. CDR3 region: CASKGGTGVTGEPFF. CDR3 bases: TGTGCCAGCAAAGGGGGGACAGGGGTCACCGGGGAGCCGTTTTTT.

This clonotype has a handful of counts. The V and J genes are TRBV3-1 and TRBJ2-5; TRBD1 aligns across 9 bases. The CDR3 runs to 15 residues. V dropped 2 bases and J dropped 3; count of bases not matched to a gene: 4. Germline V gene sequence: CDR1 LGHDT, CDR2 YNNKEL (reference sequence). The CDR3 nucleotides read TGTGCCAGCAGCCAACCGGACAGGGGAGAAGAGACCCAGTACTTC. It translates to CASSQPDRGEETQYF.

Many counts were recorded for this clonotype. The chain employs TRBV6-1 and TRBJ2-7; no reliable D call. CDR3 size: 16 residues. Trimming took 0 bases from V and 6 from J, leaving 18 bases between them. Germline V gives CDR1 MNHNS, CDR2 SASEGT. The CDR3 DNA follows: TGTGCCAGCAGTGAAGCGAACCGTCCCCGTCGAGGCGAGCAGTACTTC. Protein sequence: CASSEANRPRRGEQYF.

This clonotype was recorded many times. The gene calls are TRBV6-2 or TRBV6-3 and TRBJ2-3, with D tentatively TRBD2 (7 bases). V was clipped by 2 bases and J by 2 bases, with 14 bases between them. Germline V gene lookup returns CDR1 MNHEY and CDR2 SVGEGT. The CDR3 is 16 residues long. The CDR3 DNA reads as TGTGCCAGCAGTTACGGGGGGCGGGGGCCCACAGATACGCAGTATTTT. Amino acids: CASSYGGRGPTDTQYF.

This clonotype was observed a handful of times. The chain joins TRBV30 to TRBJ2-1, with 15 bases matching TRBD2. V shed 5 bases, J shed 4 bases, and the junction held 0 bases outside the gene matches. Germline V gene sequence: CDR1 GTSNPN, CDR2 SVGIG (reference sequence). The CDR3 is 14 residues long. As DNA, the CDR3 is TGTGCCTGGGGACTAGCGGGGGGGTACAATGAGCAGTTCTTC. Encoded protein: CAWGLAGGYNEQFF. Drawing the rest from reference TRBV30 and TRBJ2-1, the complete variable domain is SQTIHQWPATLVQPVGSPLSLECTVEGTSNPNLYWYRQAAGRGLQLLFYSVGIGQISSEVPQNLSASRPQDRQFILSSKKLLLSDSGFYLCAWGLAGGYNEQFFGPGTRLTVL.

This clonotype has at least ten counts. This chain connects TRBV7-3 to TRBJ2-1; 8 bases map to TRBD1. Trimming took 5 bases from V and 8 from J; bases not matched to a gene: 8. CDR1 and CDR2 from the germline V gene are SGHTA and FQGTGA. The CDR3 runs to 14 residues. CDR3 bases: TGTGCCAGCAGCATAGGCAGGGGGCGGGATGAGCAGTTCTTC. Its translation is CASSIGRGRDEQFF. Filled out from reference TRBV7-3 and TRBJ2-1, the complete variable domain reads GAGVSQTPSNKVTEKGKYVELRCDPISGHTALYWYRQSLGQGPEFLIYFQGTGAADDSGLPNDRFFAVRPEGSVSTLKIQRTERGDSAVYLCASSIGRGRDEQFFGPGTRLTVL.

The genes are TRBV6-1 and TRBJ2-1, with 7 bases matching TRBD1. Trimming removed 3 bases from V and 7 bases from J; junction bases left unmatched: 9. Germline CDR1 MNHNS, CDR2 SASEGT. CDR3 length equals 15 residues. DNA for the CDR3: TGTGCCAGCAGTGACCGGACAGGCTTAGCTAATGAGCAGTTCTTC. This encodes CASSDRTGLANEQFF.

The chain carries TRBV20-1 and TRBJ2-6, with 7 positions matching TRBD2. The germline V gene has CDR1 DFQATT and CDR2 SNEGSKA (reference sequence). V shed 0 bases and J 0 bases; nucleotides not matched to a gene: 8. This CDR3 has 18 residues. CDR3 nucleotides: TGCAGTGCTAGAGATCGGGTGCGGGGGTTCTCTGGGGCCAACGTCCTGACTTTC. Translation: CSARDRVRGFSGANVLTF.

This clonotype was recorded at least ten times. V and J are TRBV5-1 and TRBJ2-3; D is unresolved. The CDR3 is made up of 14 amino acids. Trimming left V 0 bases short and J 5 bases short, with 10 bases between. Germline lookup yields CDR1 SGHRS and CDR2 YFSETQ. The CDR3 nucleotides are TGCGCCAGCAGCTTGGCTACTCCTGGAGATACGCAGTATTTT. Its translation: CASSLATPGDTQYF.

This clonotype was seen at least ten times. The genes are TRBV7-3 and TRBJ2-5, with D unresolved. The CDR3 spans 14 residues. The V end lost 5 bases, the J end lost 4 bases, and 14 bases lay between the germline ends. Germline V gene lookup returns CDR1 SGHTA and CDR2 FQGTGA. CDR3 sequence reads: CASSPTGRRETQYF. CDR3 DNA sequence: TGTGCCAGCAGCCCAACGGGCCGACGAGAGACCCAGTACTTC.

This clonotype was detected ten times or more. The rearrangement uses TRBV2 and TRBJ1-1, with 11 positions matching TRBD1. The germline gives CDR1 SNHLY, CDR2 FYNNEI. The J segment lost 4 bases and the V segment lost 7 bases, leaving 5 bases of the junction unmatched. The CDR3 spans 14 residues. The CDR3 loop reads CASNGQGAGTEAFF. CDR3 coding DNA: TGTGCCAGCAACGGACAGGGGGCGGGCACTGAAGCTTTCTTT.

This clonotype was recorded once. For the CDR3, the DNA is TGTGCGACTATGGGGGGGTCAGGAACCGGGGAGCTGTTTTTT. Translating gives CATMGGSGTGELFF. The chain combines TRBV10-3 with TRBJ2-2; 7 nucleotides align to TRBD2. This CDR3 has 14 amino acids. Germline lookup yields CDR1 ENHRY and CDR2 SYGVKD.

The chain employs TRBV20-1 and TRBJ2-2; the match to TRBD2 covers 10 bases. Germline assignment: CDR1 DFQATT and CDR2 SNEGSKA (reference sequence). V gave up 5 bases and J gave up 1 base; unmatched junction bases: 4. The CDR3 has 15 residues. CDR3 protein: CSAGRTSGNTGELFF. CDR3 sequence (DNA): TGCAGTGCTGGAAGGACTAGCGGGAACACCGGGGAGCTGTTTTTT.

V gene TRBV28 combines with J gene TRBJ2-1; no definite D call. CDR3 length: 15 residues. The germline V gene has CDR1 MDHEN and CDR2 SYDVKM. Trimming left V 5 bases short and J 2 bases short, with 13 bases between. The CDR3 DNA follows: TGTGCCAGCAGTACTGGAACGTTGACCTACAATGAGCAGTTCTTC. This encodes CASSTGTLTYNEQFF.

DNA of the CDR3: TGTGCCATCAGTGGACACAGGGGGGAATCAGCAGATACGCAGTATTTT. Its translation: CAISGHRGESADTQYF. The rearrangement links TRBV10-3 to TRBJ2-3, with 8 bases aligning to TRBD1. The CDR3 has 16 residues. J was trimmed by 4 bases and V by 4 bases; bases with no gene match: 10. The germline V gene has CDR1 ENHRY and CDR2 SYGVKD.

In this sample, this clonotype turned up many times. V is TRBV28 and J is TRBJ2-7; no clear D. Germline values: CDR1 MDHEN, CDR2 SYDVKM. The ends were cut back, 5 bases at V and 6 bases at J, with 17 bases in the middle. The CDR3 length is 14 residues. CDR3 region: CASSLGTRTVEQYF. The CDR3 nucleotides read TGTGCCAGCAGTCTAGGAACGAGGACGGTCGAGCAGTACTTC.

This clonotype came up many times. The chain is built from TRBV7-9 and TRBJ2-1, with TRBD1 identical over 8 bases. Germline-derived CDR1 and CDR2 are SEHNR and FQNEAQ (reference sequence). Trimming removed 3 bases from V and 12 bases from J; junction bases left unmatched: 13. The CDR3 is made up of 15 amino acids. The CDR3 DNA sequence: TGTGCCAGCAGCTTTAGGGGACAGGTACCACCGTCGCAGTTCTTC. It translates to CASSFRGQVPPSQFF. Full variable domain (rest looked up from reference TRBV7-9 and TRBJ2-1): DTGVSQNPRHKITKRGQNVTFRCDPISEHNRLYWYRQTLGQGPEFLTYFQNEAQLEKSRLLSDRFSAERPKGSFSTLEIQRTEQGDSAMYLCASSFRGQVPPSQFFGPGTRLTVL.

Note on this clonotype: Sequence at one end of the junction differs from germline and may be a read error. The rearrangement joins TRBV30 to TRBJ1-1; 7 bases are a match to TRBD1. The CDR3 consists of 16 residues. Per germline, CDR1 GTSNPN and CDR2 SVGIG (reference sequence). Here the CDR3 reads CAWSAGFPTGNPEAFF. The CDR3 coding sequence is TGTGCCTGGAGTGCCGGCTTCCCGACAGGGAACCCTGAAGCTTTCTTT.

This clonotype was observed many times. The rearrangement links TRBV28 to TRBJ1-1, with D possibly TRBD1 on 6 matching bases. In germline, CDR1 is MDHEN, CDR2 SYDVKM. The ends were cut back, 5 bases at V and 3 bases at J, with 13 bases in the middle. The CDR3 has 14 amino acids. CDR3 loop: CASSPQGTDTEAFF. CDR3 coding DNA: TGTGCCAGCAGTCCACAGGGTACGGACACTGAAGCTTTCTTT.

Many counts were recorded for this clonotype. The V and J genes are TRBV11-2 and TRBJ2-1; no clear D. Germline V gene sequence: CDR1 SGHAT, CDR2 FQNNGV. This CDR3 comprises 15 residues. V shed 6 bases and J shed 4 bases, with 16 bases lying between them. CDR3 nucleotide sequence: TGTGCCAGCAGAATTGGGTTCAGAGCTTACAATGAGCAGTTCTTC. Amino acid sequence: CASRIGFRAYNEQFF.

Many counts were recorded for this clonotype. This chain connects TRBV6-1 to TRBJ1-1; TRBD1 agrees at 9 bases. CDR1 is MNHNS and CDR2 is SASEGT in the germline V gene. V lost 2 bases to trimming and J lost 4 bases; unmatched junction nucleotides: 5. This CDR3 region has 15 residues. CDR3 region: CASSETGGASTEAFF. CDR3 DNA: TGTGCCAGCAGTGAAACAGGGGGCGCGAGCACTGAAGCTTTCTTT.

Worth noting for this clonotype: A much bigger clone sits one base away, suggesting this may be a read error. The chain uses TRBV7-9 and TRBJ2-3; D gene uncertain. This CDR3 contains 14 residues. Trimming stripped 3 bases from V and 0 bases from J, with 7 bases between. Germline V gives CDR1 SEHNR, CDR2 FQNEAQ (reference sequence). As DNA, the CDR3 is TGTGCCAGCAGCTTGGACCATAGCACAGATACGCAGTATTTT. Residues: CASSLDHSTDTQYF.

V and J are TRBV2 and TRBJ1-2; no clear D gene. The germline V and J ends were trimmed by 6 bases and 5 bases, with 19 bases remaining between them. There are 15 residues in the CDR3. Looked up from germline, CDR1 is SNHLY and CDR2 is FYNNEI. This CDR3 is CASSPESLQTYGYTF. The CDR3 nucleotides read TGTGCCAGCAGCCCTGAATCGTTGCAGACATATGGCTACACCTTC.

Remarks on this clonotype: A far larger clone differs by one base, so this is likely a read error. V usage is TRBV7-8 and J usage is TRBJ2-3; 13 bases agree with TRBD2. The J call could be wrong; TRBJ2-7 is a better fit for the DNA end. The CDR3 spans 15 residues. The germline CDR1 and CDR2 sequences are SGHVS and FQNEAQ. The CDR3, as DNA: TGTGCCAGCAGCATGGGACTAGCGGGGTCAAATGAGCAGTACTTC. This encodes CASSMGLAGSNEQYF.

This clonotype was found a few times. The chain is built from TRBV6-1 and TRBJ2-7; a weak D match, TRBD1 (6 bases). This CDR3 comprises 14 residues. V was cut by 6 bases and J by 3 bases, with 15 bases left in between. In germline, CDR1 is MNHNS, CDR2 SASEGT. This chain's CDR3 is CASRLGGFSYEQYF. CDR3 DNA: TGTGCCAGCAGGTTAGGGGGATTTAGCTACGAGCAGTACTTC.

This clonotype was counted only a few times. CDR3: CSARVGQVLAKNIQYF. In nucleotides, the CDR3 is TGCAGTGCTAGAGTGGGACAGGTGTTAGCCAAAAACATTCAGTACTTC. The chain employs TRBV20-1 and TRBJ2-4; 8 nucleotides line up with TRBD1. The V segment lost 1 base and the J segment 0 bases; nucleotides outside the gene matches: 5. This CDR3 contains 16 residues. Germline CDR1 is DFQATT and CDR2 is SNEGSKA (reference sequence).